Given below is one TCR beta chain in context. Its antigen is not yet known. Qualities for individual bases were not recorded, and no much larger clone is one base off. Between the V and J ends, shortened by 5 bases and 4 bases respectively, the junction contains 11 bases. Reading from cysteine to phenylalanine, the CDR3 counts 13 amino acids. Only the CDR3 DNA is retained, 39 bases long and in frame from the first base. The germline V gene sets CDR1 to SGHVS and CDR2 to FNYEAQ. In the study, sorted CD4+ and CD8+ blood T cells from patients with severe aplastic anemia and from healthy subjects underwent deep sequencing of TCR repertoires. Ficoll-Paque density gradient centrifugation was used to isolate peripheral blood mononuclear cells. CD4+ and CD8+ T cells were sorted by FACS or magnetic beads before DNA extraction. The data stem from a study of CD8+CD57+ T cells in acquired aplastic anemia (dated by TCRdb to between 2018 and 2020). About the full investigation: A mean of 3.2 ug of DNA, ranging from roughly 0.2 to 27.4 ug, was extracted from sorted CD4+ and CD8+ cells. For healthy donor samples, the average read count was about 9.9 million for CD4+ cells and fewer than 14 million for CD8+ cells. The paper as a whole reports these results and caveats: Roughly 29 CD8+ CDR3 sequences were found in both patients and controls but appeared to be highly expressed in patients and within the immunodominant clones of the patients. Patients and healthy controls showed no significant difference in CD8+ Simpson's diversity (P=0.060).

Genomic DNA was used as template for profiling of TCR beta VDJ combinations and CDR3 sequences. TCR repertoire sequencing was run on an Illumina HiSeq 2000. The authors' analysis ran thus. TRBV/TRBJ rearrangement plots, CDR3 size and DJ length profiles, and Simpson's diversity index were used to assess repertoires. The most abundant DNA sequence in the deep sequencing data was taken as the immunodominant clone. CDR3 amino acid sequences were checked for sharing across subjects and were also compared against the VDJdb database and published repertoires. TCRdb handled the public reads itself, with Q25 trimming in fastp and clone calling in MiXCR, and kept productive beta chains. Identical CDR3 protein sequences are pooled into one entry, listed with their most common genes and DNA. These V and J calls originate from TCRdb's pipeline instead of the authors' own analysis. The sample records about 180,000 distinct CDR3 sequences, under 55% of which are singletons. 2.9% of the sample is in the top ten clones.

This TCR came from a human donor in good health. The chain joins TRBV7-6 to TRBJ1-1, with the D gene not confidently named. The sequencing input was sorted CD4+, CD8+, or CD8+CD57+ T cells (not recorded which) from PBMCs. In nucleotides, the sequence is TGTGCCAGCAGCCCTGCCCGGCCCACTGAAGCTTTCTTT. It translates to CASSPARPTEAFF.